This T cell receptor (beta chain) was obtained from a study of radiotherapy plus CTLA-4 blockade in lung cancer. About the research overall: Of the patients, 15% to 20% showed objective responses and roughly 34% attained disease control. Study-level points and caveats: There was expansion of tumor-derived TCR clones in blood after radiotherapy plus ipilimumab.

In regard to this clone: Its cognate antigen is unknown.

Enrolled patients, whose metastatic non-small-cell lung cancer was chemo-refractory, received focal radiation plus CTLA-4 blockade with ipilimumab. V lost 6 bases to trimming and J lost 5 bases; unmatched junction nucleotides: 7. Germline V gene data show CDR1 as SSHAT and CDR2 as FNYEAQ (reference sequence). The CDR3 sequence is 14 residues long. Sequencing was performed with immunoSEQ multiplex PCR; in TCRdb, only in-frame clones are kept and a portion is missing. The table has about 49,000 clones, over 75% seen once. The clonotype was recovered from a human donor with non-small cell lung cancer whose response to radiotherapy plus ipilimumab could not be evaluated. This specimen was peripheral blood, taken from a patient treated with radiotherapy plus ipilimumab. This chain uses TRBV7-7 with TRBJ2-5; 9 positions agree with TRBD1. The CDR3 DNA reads TGTGCCAGCAGTACCGGGACAGGGAGTGAGACCCAGTACTTC. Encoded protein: CASSTGTGSETQYF. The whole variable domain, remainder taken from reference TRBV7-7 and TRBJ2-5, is GAGVSQSPRYKVTKRGQDVTLRCDPISSHATLYWYQQALGQGPEFLTYFNYEAQPDKSGLPSDRFSAERPEGSISTLTIQRTEQRDSAMYRCASSTGTGSETQYFGPGTRLLVL.